These T cell receptor beta chains were read from a single sample in a study of CD8 T cells in ankylosing spondylitis. Each CDR3 protein is one row after TCRdb ran MiXCR on the 5' RACE reads. The sample lists some 400,000 distinct CDR3 sequences, about a fifth occurring once. What was sequenced was blood, either unsorted or a sorted T cell fraction (not recorded which). These receptors were collected from a male donor with ankylosing spondylitis. The CDR3 runs from the conserved cysteine through the conserved F or W. The D gene is left open where the match is weak. Only part of the rows carry a size: once, few, many, or a class if the clone is expanded.

>TRBJ1-4|few|TRBD1|TRBV28
TGTGCCAGCAGTTCACAGGGGGCGGGGTGGACTAATGAAAAACTGTTTTTT
CASSSQGAGWTNEKLFF
>TRBJ2-2|few|TRBD2|TRBV28
TGTGCCAGCAGCAGACGACTAGCGGGAGAACCCGGGGAGCTGTTTTTT
CASSRRLAGEPGELFF
>TRBJ2-1|.|TRBD2|TRBV7-2
TGTGCCAGCAGCTCGTCCATCTCTAGCGGACAGTTCTTC
CASSSSISSGQFF
>TRBJ1-2|few|TRBD1|TRBV5-1
TGCGCCAGCAGCTTTCGGTTGACAGGGTCCTATGGCTACACCTTC
CASSFRLTGSYGYTF
>TRBJ1-2|many|.|TRBV27
TGTGCCAGCAGTTTTGGGCAGCAGAACTATGGCTACACCTTC
CASSFGQQNYGYTF
>TRBJ2-2|.|.|TRBV20-1
TGCAGTGCCCCGCTGAGGGCGAACACCGGGGAGCTGTTTTTT
CSAPLRANTGELFF
>TRBJ1-5|many|.|TRBV7-9
TGTGCCAGCAGCTTAGGGACAGGCAATCAGCCCCAGCATTTT
CASSLGTGNQPQHF
>TRBJ2-3|few|.|TRBV20-1
TGCAGTGCTAGAGGTGGGACTTTGTCTAGCACAGATACGCAGTATTTT
CSARGGTLSSTDTQYF
>TRBJ2-2|few|.|TRBV10-3
TGTGCCATCAGTTACGACAACACCGGGGAGCTGTTTTTT
CAISYDNTGELFF
>TRBJ2-7|.|.|TRBV4-1
TGCGCCAGCAGCCACTCCGGGACTCAACCACCCTACGAGCAGTACTTC
CASSHSGTQPPYEQYF
>TRBJ2-2|.|.|TRBV3-1
TGTGCCAGCAGCCAAGATCCCAAGCCTGTCACCGGGGAGCTGTTTTTT
CASSQDPKPVTGELFF
>TRBJ2-2|many|TRBD1|TRBV28
TGTGCCAGCAGTCGATACAGGACAGGAAGCACCGGGGAGCTGTTTTTT
CASSRYRTGSTGELFF
>TRBJ2-2|.|.|TRBV7-8
TGTGCCAGCAGCCCCATAGGCACCGGGGAGCTGTTTTTT
CASSPIGTGELFF
>TRBJ2-2|.|TRBD1|TRBV7-3
TGTGCCAGCAGGCGACAGGGGCGAACCGGGGAGCTGTTTTTT
CASRRQGRTGELFF
>TRBJ2-3|.|TRBD2|TRBV2
TGTGCCAGCAGTAGGGGACTAGCGACTAGCACAGATACGCAGTATTTT
CASSRGLATSTDTQYF
>TRBJ1-1|few|.|TRBV12-3/TRBV12-4
TGTGCCAGCACGGCCCGGGCATTGAACACTGAAGCTTTCTTT
CASTARALNTEAFF
>TRBJ2-1|.|TRBD2|TRBV12-5
TGTGCTAGTGGCGAATCCCTAGCGGGGAAATACAATGAGCAGTTCTTC
CASGESLAGKYNEQFF
>TRBJ1-1|.|TRBD1|TRBV29-1
TGCAGCGTCGGGACAGGCATCACTGAAGCTTTCTTT
CSVGTGITEAFF
>TRBJ1-4|.|.|TRBV12-3/TRBV12-4
TGTGCCAGCAGTTTGGCTGGACGGGAGTGGGAAAAACTGTTTTTT
CASSLAGREWEKLFF
>TRBJ2-1|.|TRBD1|TRBV7-3
TGTGCCAGCAGCCAGCCGACAGGGAGCTCCTACAATGAGCAGTTCTTC
CASSQPTGSSYNEQFF
>TRBJ2-2|many|TRBD2|TRBV3-1
TGTGCCAGCAGCCAAGATGGGACTAGCGGGAGGAAGAACACCGGGGAGCTGTTTTTT
CASSQDGTSGRKNTGELFF
>TRBJ2-1|few|.|TRBV28
TGTGCCAGCAGTTTACTAATCAGGGTCGATGAGCAGTTCTTC
CASSLLIRVDEQFF
>TRBJ1-5|.|.|TRBV18
TGTGCCAGCTCACCGGTGGGGAATCAGCCCCAGCATTTT
CASSPVGNQPQHF
>TRBJ1-4|.|.|TRBV27
TGTGCCAGCAGTTCCGTGGGGGAAGAACTGTTTTTT
CASSSVGEELFF
>TRBJ1-4|.|TRBD1|TRBV4-3
TGCGCCAGCAGCCATGGGACAGGGAGGACTAATGAAAAACTGTTTTTT
CASSHGTGRTNEKLFF
>TRBJ1-5|few|.|TRBV3-1
TGTGCCAGCAGCCAAGGAAGGAGTAGGAGTCAGCCCCAGCATTTT
CASSQGRSRSQPQHF
>TRBJ2-3|few|.|TRBV6-1
TGTGCCAGCAGAGAGGACAGAGCCTTGCCGGATACGCAGTATTTT
CASREDRALPDTQYF
>TRBJ2-3|.|TRBD1|TRBV12-3/TRBV12-4
TGTGCCAGCAGTGGGGACAGGGGCCCCTCTGATACGCAGTATTTT
CASSGDRGPSDTQYF
>TRBJ2-2|.|.|TRBV11-1
TGTGCCAGCAGCCCCCGGAACGGGGAGCTGTTTTTT
CASSPRNGELFF
>TRBJ1-1|few|.|TRBV14
TGTGCCAGCAGCCAAGATACGGGGAATGTGAACATCAACACTGAAGCTTTCTTT
CASSQDTGNVNINTEAFF
>TRBJ1-1|.|.|TRBV12-3/TRBV12-4
TGTGCCAGCAGTTACGGAGTGAACAGTGAAGCTTTCTTT
CASSYGVNSEAFF
>TRBJ2-2|.|.|TRBV7-9
TGTGCCAGCAGCTTAACGATGGGGGAGTGGCCCGGGGAGCTGTTTTTT
CASSLTMGEWPGELFF
>TRBJ1-1|few|.|TRBV5-1
TGCGCCAGCAGCTTGGCAGGGGAAGGTGTAGCTTTCTTT
CASSLAGEGVAFF
>TRBJ1-1|few|.|TRBV7-8
TGTGCCAGCAGCTCTATTCAGCCGTCCCACACTGAAGCTTTCTTT
CASSSIQPSHTEAFF
>TRBJ2-5|.|TRBD2|TRBV5-1
TGCGCCAGCAGCTTGGGACTAGCGGGGAGTCGGGAGACCCAGTACTTC
CASSLGLAGSRETQYF
>TRBJ1-4|.|.|TRBV6-1
TGTGCCAGCAGGACTGGGTTACCTAATGAAAAACTGTTTTTT
CASRTGLPNEKLFF
>TRBJ2-7|few|TRBD2|TRBV28
TGTGCCAGCAGTTCACGGGGGGTATCAGCCTACGAGCAGTACTTC
CASSSRGVSAYEQYF
>TRBJ2-5|.|.|TRBV3-1
TGTGCCAGCAGCCAAGGGGCAGGGCATCAAGAGACCCAGTACTTC
CASSQGAGHQETQYF
>TRBJ2-3|few|.|TRBV5-1
TGCGCCAGCAGCACCATGCAGGGGGGAGATACGCAGTATTTT
CASSTMQGGDTQYF
>TRBJ1-6|many|.|TRBV20-1
TGCAGTGCTAGGCGCCCAGGGGCAGATAATTCACCCCTCCACTTT
CSARRPGADNSPLHF
>TRBJ2-5|few|.|TRBV29-1
TGCAGCGTTGATCAGCCAGGACAAGAGACCCAGTACTTC
CSVDQPGQETQYF
>TRBJ2-1|.|TRBD2|TRBV12-3/TRBV12-4
TGTGCCAGCAAGAACCTAGCGGAAAGGTACAATGAGCAGTTCTTC
CASKNLAERYNEQFF
>TRBJ1-1|few|TRBD1|TRBV4-2
TGTGCCAGCAGCCAAGAGGACAGGGAAGGCACTGAAGCTTTCTTT
CASSQEDREGTEAFF
>TRBJ1-5|.|.|TRBV10-3
TGTGCCATCAGTCAGTTCGCGGGGGATAGTCAGCCCCAGCATTTT
CAISQFAGDSQPQHF
>TRBJ2-7|few|.|TRBV5-1
TGCGCCAGCAGCTTGAGGTCAGCTGTAACCCGTACGGCGTACGAGCAGTACTTC
CASSLRSAVTRTAYEQYF
>TRBJ2-1|few|.|TRBV7-2
TGTGCCAGCAGCTTAGTAACCGCCCGGGGGCAGTTCTTC
CASSLVTARGQFF
>TRBJ2-3|.|.|TRBV19
TGTGCCAGTAGTATCGTTGGTGCAGATACGCAGTATTTT
CASSIVGADTQYF
>TRBJ2-7|.|.|TRBV15
TGTGCCACGGGGGGGCAGTCCGGCGAGCAGTACTTC
CATGGQSGEQYF
>TRBJ1-1|few|TRBD1|TRBV6-5
TGTGCCAGCAGTTACTTGGGGACAGGGGGAAACACTGAAGCTTTCTTT
CASSYLGTGGNTEAFF
>TRBJ1-2|few|TRBD1|TRBV5-1
TGCGCCAGCAGCTCTGGGACAGGGCTAGGCTACACCTTC
CASSSGTGLGYTF
>TRBJ2-7|.|.|TRBV28
TGTGCCAGCAGAAGCCCAGGGGACCACCTTAAGACCTACGAGCAGTACTTC
CASRSPGDHLKTYEQYF
>TRBJ2-5|.|.|TRBV5-1
TGCGCCAGCAGCTGGACGGGACAAAGAGAAGAGACCCAGTACTTC
CASSWTGQREETQYF
>TRBJ2-1|many|TRBD2|TRBV6-5
TGTGCCAGCAGTTACGAGGCGGGAGTGTTCAATGAGCAGTTCTTC
CASSYEAGVFNEQFF
>TRBJ1-1|.|.|TRBV28
TGTGCCAGCAGTTTATTGCAGGGTTTGAGAACTGAAGCTTTCTTT
CASSLLQGLRTEAFF
>TRBJ2-1|.|.|TRBV5-5
TGTGCCAGCAGCTTTCTAGTATGGAATGAGCAGTTCTTC
CASSFLVWNEQFF
>TRBJ2-3|few|TRBD2|TRBV20-1
TGCAGTGCTACAGGGCTTAGCGGGAGGGCCGTCGCAGATACGCAGTATTTT
CSATGLSGRAVADTQYF
>TRBJ2-7|.|TRBD2|TRBV9
TGTGCCAGCAGCGAGACTAGCGGGCGTAGGCAGTACTTC
CASSETSGRRQYF
>TRBJ1-6|few|TRBD1|TRBV28
TGTGCCAGCAGGCCCGGGACAGGGGGATCACCCCTCCACTTT
CASRPGTGGSPLHF
>TRBJ2-2|once|.|TRBV20-1
TGCAGTGCTAGAGGCCTTGGGGGAACCGGGGAGCTGTTTTTT
CSARGLGGTGELFF